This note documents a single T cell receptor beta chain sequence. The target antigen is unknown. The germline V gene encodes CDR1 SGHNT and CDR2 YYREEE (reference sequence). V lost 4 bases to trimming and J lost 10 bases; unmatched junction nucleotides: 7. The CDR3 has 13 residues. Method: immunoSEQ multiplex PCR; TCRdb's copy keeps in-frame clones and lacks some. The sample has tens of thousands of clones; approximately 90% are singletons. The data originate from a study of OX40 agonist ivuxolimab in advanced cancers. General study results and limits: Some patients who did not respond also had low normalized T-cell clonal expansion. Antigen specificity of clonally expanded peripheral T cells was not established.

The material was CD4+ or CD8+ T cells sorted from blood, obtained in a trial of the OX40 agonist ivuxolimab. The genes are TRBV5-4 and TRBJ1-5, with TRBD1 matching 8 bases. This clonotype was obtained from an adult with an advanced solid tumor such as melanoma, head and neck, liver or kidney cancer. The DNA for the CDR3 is TGTGCCAGCAGCCAGGACAGGGTGGATCCCCAGCATTTT. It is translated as CASSQDRVDPQHF.